The source of this TCR beta chain is a study of early T cells in non-severe SARS-CoV-2 infection. The CDR3 covers 12 residues. V was pared by 4 bases and J by 4 bases, with 7 bases between. The V gene's germline CDR1 is SGHDT and CDR2 YYEEEE. TCRdb used MiXCR to reprocess the 5' RACE reads, holding one entry per CDR3 protein. This table has 50,000 to 70,000 distinct CDR3 sequences, 8% to 9.5% appearing once. The sequencing input was whole blood. This sequence originates from an adult who was a healthcare worker with PCR-confirmed SARS-CoV-2 infection or an uninfected control (not recorded which). This chain connects TRBV5-6 to TRBJ2-3; D gene uncertain. The CDR3 region has the DNA TGTGCCAGCAGCACCCTCCCAGATACGCAGTATTTT. Translating it yields CASSTLPDTQYF.